The rows below give T cell receptor beta chains drawn from one sample of a study of control samples from healthy donors and cancer patients. Profiling relied on immunoSEQ multiplex PCR, and the TCRdb table lists in-frame clones only, not all of them. The data show roughly 160,000 clones, approximately 94% seen once. Sequencing was done on a sample of PBMCs. The receptor set was obtained from a man aged 60 to 69 with colorectal cancer. Both conserved end residues are part of each CDR3. The D gene is left open where the match is weak. Only part of the rows carry a size: once, few, many, or a class if the clone is expanded.

d_call,clone_size,v_call,cdr3_length,j_call,cdr3_nt,cdr3_aa
-,once,TRBV30,16,TRBJ1-6,TGTGCCTGGAGTCGGGACACCAGCTCCTATAATTCACCCCTCCACTTT,CAWSRDTSSYNSPLHF
TRBD1,-,TRBV24-1,15,TRBJ2-1,TGTGCCACCAGTGATCCGCAGTCCCGGGACAGGGAACAGTTCTTC,CATSDPQSRDREQFF
-,-,TRBV15,15,TRBJ1-4,TGTGCCACCAGCGCCAGGGGAAACACTAATGAAAAACTGTTTTTT,CATSARGNTNEKLFF
-,-,TRBV9,13,TRBJ2-1,TGTGCCAGCAGCACATGGGAGGACAATGAGCAGTTCTTC,CASSTWEDNEQFF
TRBD1,-,TRBV3-1/TRBV3-2,14,TRBJ1-6,TGTGCCAGCAGCCAAAGGACAGGGGACTCACCCCTCCACTTT,CASSQRTGDSPLHF
-,once,TRBV11-2,13,TRBJ1-2,TGTGCCAGCACCGCGCCCCCGGGCTATGGCTACACCTTC,CASTAPPGYGYTF
-,-,TRBV6-5,14,TRBJ1-1,TGTGCCAGCAGTTACTCGGGGGGGGGTACTGAAGCTTTCTTT,CASSYSGGGTEAFF
TRBD1,once,TRBV19,15,TRBJ1-1,TGTGCCAGTAGTATAGTTGGACAGGTGAACACTGAAGCTTTCTTT,CASSIVGQVNTEAFF
-,once,TRBV28,15,TRBJ1-5,TGTGCCAGCAGTTTGCCGGACAGAAACAATCAGCCCCAGCATTTT,CASSLPDRNNQPQHF
-,-,TRBV21-1,15,TRBJ2-7,TGTGCCAGCAGCAGAAAGGGACAGAGACGTGACGAGCAGTACTTC,CASSRKGQRRDEQYF
TRBD2,-,TRBV29-1,12,TRBJ2-5,TGCAGCCAGAGGGCGGGGGGAGAGACCCAGTACTTC,CSQRAGGETQYF
-,-,TRBV6-5,15,TRBJ2-7,TGTGCCAGCAGTCCCGCCTCCGCCGGCTCCTACGAGCAGTACTTC,CASSPASAGSYEQYF
-,-,TRBV9,16,TRBJ1-6,TGTGCCGTCCGCCCGGGGGAGGGGACACATAATTCACCCCTCCACTTT,CAVRPGEGTHNSPLHF
-,-,TRBV19,13,TRBJ1-2,TGTGCCCCAGATAACGGGGGGGCCGATGGCTACACCTTC,CAPDNGGADGYTF
-,-,TRBV9,14,TRBJ2-7,TGTGCCAGCAGCGTAGGGCAGGACTCCTACGAGCAGTACTTC,CASSVGQDSYEQYF
TRBD2,-,TRBV3-1/TRBV3-2,14,TRBJ2-7,TGTGCCAGCAGCCAAACTAGCGGTGGGTACGAGCAGTACTTC,CASSQTSGGYEQYF
TRBD2,-,TRBV24-1,16,TRBJ2-1,TGTGCCACTAGTGATCAACTAGCGGGGGGCCGCGGAGAGCAGTTCTTC,CATSDQLAGGRGEQFF
-,-,TRBV27,15,TRBJ1-1,TGTGCCAGCAGCTTTTCACCCCCGAGAGCAACTGAAGCTTTCTTT,CASSFSPPRATEAFF
TRBD2,-,TRBV4-2,17,TRBJ2-7,TGTGCCAGCAGCCCTCTCGGTACGAGCGGGGGTGCCTACGAGCAGTACTTC,CASSPLGTSGGAYEQYF
TRBD1,-,TRBV7-7,15,TRBJ2-6,TGTGCCAGCGGACAGGGGGCCCCTGGGGCCAACGTCCTGACTTTC,CASGQGAPGANVLTF
-,-,TRBV4-1,15,TRBJ1-5,TGCGCCAGCAGCCAATACGGGGCCCTCAATCAGCCCCAGCATTTT,CASSQYGALNQPQHF
TRBD1,-,TRBV12-3/TRBV12-4,12,TRBJ1-2,TGTGCCAGCAGACCACAGGGGTATGGCTACACCTTC,CASRPQGYGYTF
-,-,TRBV7-9,15,TRBJ2-5,TGTGCCAGCAGCTTAACCGGGGACTTGCAAGAGACCCAGTACTTC,CASSLTGDLQETQYF
-,-,TRBV13,15,TRBJ2-5,TGTGCCAGCAGCCCCAGGACAGCAGTTCAAGAGACCCAGTACTTC,CASSPRTAVQETQYF
-,-,TRBV19,11,TRBJ1-1,TGTGCCACCCAGCTGAACACTGAAGCTTTCTTT,CATQLNTEAFF
-,-,TRBV6-5,16,TRBJ1-3,TGTGCCAGCAGTTTGGGACGGCCACAGTCGGGAAACACCATATATTTT,CASSLGRPQSGNTIYF
-,-,TRBV7-9,11,TRBJ2-2,TGTGCCAGCACCTTACCCGGGGAGCTGTTTTTT,CASTLPGELFF
TRBD1,-,TRBV19,14,TRBJ1-4,TGTGCCAGTAAGGGGGCGCGAACCCGGGAAAGGCTGTTTTTT,CASKGARTRERLFF
TRBD1,-,TRBV6-2/TRBV6-3,16,TRBJ2-5,TGTGCCAGCAGTTACTCCTCCGGGACAGGGTGGGAGACCCAGTACTTC,CASSYSSGTGWETQYF
-,-,TRBV7-2,16,TRBJ1-2,TGTGCCAGCAGCTCCCAACCACTACCGATTAACTATGGCTACACCTTC,CASSSQPLPINYGYTF
-,-,TRBV4-2,14,TRBJ2-1,TGTGCCAGCAGCCAAAGATTGTCCTACAATGAGCAGTTCTTC,CASSQRLSYNEQFF
-,-,TRBV9,14,TRBJ1-1,TGTGCCAGCAGCGTAGATGGGGGTAACACTGAAGCTTTCTTT,CASSVDGGNTEAFF
-,once,TRBV2,16,TRBJ2-1,TGTGCCAGCAGTTTCGACGCGGGACAAACCTACAATGAGCAGTTCTTC,CASSFDAGQTYNEQFF
-,few,TRBV5-1,13,TRBJ1-1,TGCGCCAGCAGCTTGGCCACACAGGGCGAAGCTTTCTTT,CASSLATQGEAFF
TRBD1,-,TRBV15,14,TRBJ1-1,TGTGCCACCAGCACGGGACAGATTAACACTGAAGCTTTCTTT,CATSTGQINTEAFF
-,-,TRBV25-1,14,TRBJ1-1,TGTGCCAGCAGTGAATGGGTGGAGAACACTGAAGCTTTCTTT,CASSEWVENTEAFF
-,-,TRBV5-1,15,TRBJ2-7,TGCGCCAGCAGCCAAACCGCCGGGGGCAACTACGAGCAGTACTTC,CASSQTAGGNYEQYF
-,-,TRBV27,14,TRBJ1-6,TGTGCCAGCAGTTTCGGAGCAGTTAATTCACCCCTCCACTTT,CASSFGAVNSPLHF
-,-,TRBV9,14,TRBJ1-4,TGTGCCAGCGGATCCGGGGCAACTAATGAAAAACTGTTTTTT,CASGSGATNEKLFF
-,-,TRBV12-3/TRBV12-4,13,TRBJ2-5,TGTGCCAGCAGTGGCAGGGATGGGGAGACCCAGTACTTC,CASSGRDGETQYF
TRBD1,-,TRBV27,16,TRBJ1-2,TGTGCCAGCAGTTTATGGGGACAGGGGTCCAACTATGGCTACACCTTC,CASSLWGQGSNYGYTF
TRBD1,-,TRBV28,16,TRBJ1-6,TGTGCCAGCAGGATACTGGGAGGGGGCAGTAATTCACCCCTCCACTTT,CASRILGGGSNSPLHF
-,-,TRBV6-5,14,TRBJ1-5,TGTGCCAGCAGTAAGGGACAAAGCAATCAGCCCCAGCATTTT,CASSKGQSNQPQHF
-,-,TRBV12-3/TRBV12-4,13,TRBJ1-4,TGTGCCAGCAGTCCTTCGACAGGTGAAAAACTGTTTTTT,CASSPSTGEKLFF
TRBD1,-,TRBV18,15,TRBJ1-5,TGTGCCAGCTCGCGGGGGGGACAGTCCAATCAGCCCCAGCATTTT,CASSRGGQSNQPQHF
-,-,TRBV18,15,TRBJ1-2,TGTGCCAGCTCACCAGGGTCTTCTCCTAACTATGGCTACACCTTC,CASSPGSSPNYGYTF
-,-,TRBV18,16,TRBJ1-1,TGTGCCAGCTCACAACTTAAGACAGGAATGAACACTGAAGCTTTCTTT,CASSQLKTGMNTEAFF
-,-,TRBV7-2,14,TRBJ1-5,TGTGCCAGCAGCTTGACGGGTAGCAATCAGCCCCAGCATTTT,CASSLTGSNQPQHF
-,-,TRBV5-4,15,TRBJ2-7,TGTGCCAGCAGCTCTCGCCTCTTCTTCCCCTACGAGCAGTACTTC,CASSSRLFFPYEQYF
TRBD1,-,TRBV19,15,TRBJ2-2,TGTGCCAGTAGTATTGACAGGGAAACGCCGGGGGAGCTGTTTTTT,CASSIDRETPGELFF
-,-,TRBV9,14,TRBJ1-2,TGTGCCAGCAGCCCCCGGGAGGGTAGCTATGGCTACACCTTC,CASSPREGSYGYTF
-,-,TRBV6-5,16,TRBJ1-3,TGTGCCAGCAGTTACTCGCCAGGGATGGGAGGAAACACCATATATTTT,CASSYSPGMGGNTIYF
-,-,TRBV5-4,14,TRBJ2-3,TGTGCCAGCAGCTTGACTAGAATCACAGATACGCAGTATTTT,CASSLTRITDTQYF
-,few,TRBV9,15,TRBJ1-3,TGTGCCAGCAGCGTAGGAGATTCGAGGCGAAACACCATATATTTT,CASSVGDSRRNTIYF
TRBD1,-,TRBV27,16,TRBJ2-7,TGTGCCAGCAGTCTCCGGGACAGGGGAAGCTCCTACGAGCAGTACTTC,CASSLRDRGSSYEQYF
-,-,TRBV2,14,TRBJ2-2,TGTGCCAGCGGAGGGGGGGCCAACACCGGGGAGCTGTTTTTT,CASGGGANTGELFF
-,once,TRBV28,16,TRBJ1-2,TGTGCAAGCAGTTTTTCCAGACAGGACGTGAACTATGGCTACACCTTC,CASSFSRQDVNYGYTF
TRBD1,-,TRBV6-6,14,TRBJ2-5,TGTGCCAGCATCCGGACAGGGCCACCAGAGACCCAGTACTTC,CASIRTGPPETQYF
-,-,TRBV2,14,TRBJ1-1,TGTGCCAGCAGCGCTCAGGGAGGGGGCACTGAAGCTTTCTTT,CASSAQGGGTEAFF
TRBD2,-,TRBV5-4,14,TRBJ2-3,TGTGCCAGCACCCTGGGGGGGTCCCCAGATACGCAGTATTTT,CASTLGGSPDTQYF